These 8 T cell receptor beta chains share one sample of origin, sequenced in a study of CD8+CD57+ T cells in acquired aplastic anemia. It was patients with CD8+CD57+ cell expansion by flow cytometry who were chosen for sequencing. The TCR beta profiling, which covered VDJ combination and CDR3 sequence, was carried out using genomic DNA as the template. MiXCR, applied by TCRdb to the reads, yields one record per CDR3 protein. The sample yields around 150,000 distinct CDR3 sequences, 40% to 50% seen once. The sequencing sample was made of sorted CD4+, CD8+, or CD8+CD57+ T cells (not recorded which) from PBMCs. The receptors derive from a human donor with aplastic anemia.

Points on this clonotype: A much larger clone sits a single nucleotide away, making a read error possible. The chain is built from TRBV25-1 and TRBJ2-1, with D possibly being TRBD2 (5 bases). This CDR3 has 14 amino acids. Germline CDR1 is MGHDK and CDR2 is SYGVNS. CDR3 protein: CASSEMDSCNEQSF. CDR3 sequence (DNA): TGTGCCAGCAGTGAAATGGACTCCTGCAATGAGCAGTCCTTC. The whole variable domain, remainder taken from reference TRBV25-1 and TRBJ2-1, is EADIYQTPRYLVIGTGKKITLECSQTMGHDKMYWYQQDPGMELHLIHYSYGVNSTEKGDLSSESTVSRIRTEHFPLTLESARPSHTSQYLCASSEMDSCNEQSFGPGTRLTVL.

This clonotype showed up just once. The chain links TRBV9 to TRBJ2-2; D is uncertain. Germline-derived CDR1 and CDR2 are SGDLS and YYNGEE. V lost 3 bases, J lost 9 bases, and 3 bases lay in between. The CDR3 sequence is 10 residues long. The CDR3 loop is CASSARELFF. CDR3 nucleotide sequence: TGTGCCAGCAGCGCCCGGGAGCTGTTTTTT.

The chain employs TRBV20-1 and TRBJ2-7; 14 nucleotides align to TRBD2. Trimming at V came to 6 bases and at J to 5 bases, leaving 9 bases not matched to a gene. CDR3 length: 15 amino acids. Germline assignment: CDR1 DFQATT and CDR2 SNEGSKA (reference sequence). The DNA of the CDR3 is TGCAGTGCCCTTGGACTAGCGGGGGGCCGGGACGAGCAGTACTTC. Translated: CSALGLAGGRDEQYF.

The table lists this clonotype with a few counts. V is TRBV30 and J is TRBJ2-1; 13 bases agree with TRBD2. This CDR3 is 15 amino acids long. Trimming removed 2 bases from V and 10 bases from J; junction bases left unmatched: 8. In germline, CDR1 is GTSNPN, CDR2 SVGIG (reference sequence). The CDR3 protein is CAWSTTSGRAGEQFF. CDR3 nucleotide sequence: TGTGCCTGGAGTACTACTAGCGGGAGGGCCGGCGAGCAGTTCTTC. The full variable domain, in which reference TRBV30 and TRBJ2-1 provide the parts outside the CDR3, is SQTIHQWPATLVQPVGSPLSLECTVEGTSNPNLYWYRQAAGRGLQLLFYSVGIGQISSEVPQNLSASRPQDRQFILSSKKLLLSDSGFYLCAWSTTSGRAGEQFFGPGTRLTVL.

V usage is TRBV2 and J usage is TRBJ2-7, with TRBD2 matching over 11 bases. This CDR3 spans 14 amino acids. With 6 bases clipped from V and 6 bases from J, the junction kept 7 bases outside the gene matches. The germline CDR1 and CDR2 sequences are SNHLY and FYNNEI. The CDR3 DNA follows: TGTGCCAGCAGGTTGATAGCGGGAGGGGGCGAGCAGTACTTC. This sequence encodes CASRLIAGGGEQYF.

This clonotype occurred once. This chain links TRBV20-1 with TRBJ2-5; 16 bases map to TRBD2. The CDR3 is 14 residues long. V shed 5 bases and J 6 bases; nucleotides not matched to a gene: 3. Germline CDR1 is DFQATT and CDR2 is SNEGSKA (reference sequence). The CDR3 sequence: CSAPGLAGGKTQYF. As DNA, the CDR3 is TGCAGTGCTCCGGGACTAGCGGGGGGGAAGACCCAGTACTTC.

In its sample, this clonotype was seen many times. The chain uses TRBV9 and TRBJ2-1, with 11 nucleotides matching TRBD2. With V trimmed by 3 bases and J by 6 bases, 2 bases remained unmatched. CDR3 length equals 14 residues. Germline loops: CDR1 SGDLS, CDR2 YYNGEE. CDR3 coding DNA: TGTGCCAGCAGCGATAGCGGGAGGGCCAATGAGCAGTTCTTC. Amino acids: CASSDSGRANEQFF.

CDR3: CASGGGAVGNTIYF. As DNA, the CDR3 is TGTGCCAGCGGAGGAGGGGCGGTAGGAAACACCATATATTTT. The rearrangement links TRBV2 to TRBJ1-3, with D possibly TRBD1 on 5 matching bases. The CDR3 consists of 14 residues. Germline CDR1 SNHLY, CDR2 FYNNEI. Trimming pared 8 bases from V and 4 bases from J, leaving 15 bases between.